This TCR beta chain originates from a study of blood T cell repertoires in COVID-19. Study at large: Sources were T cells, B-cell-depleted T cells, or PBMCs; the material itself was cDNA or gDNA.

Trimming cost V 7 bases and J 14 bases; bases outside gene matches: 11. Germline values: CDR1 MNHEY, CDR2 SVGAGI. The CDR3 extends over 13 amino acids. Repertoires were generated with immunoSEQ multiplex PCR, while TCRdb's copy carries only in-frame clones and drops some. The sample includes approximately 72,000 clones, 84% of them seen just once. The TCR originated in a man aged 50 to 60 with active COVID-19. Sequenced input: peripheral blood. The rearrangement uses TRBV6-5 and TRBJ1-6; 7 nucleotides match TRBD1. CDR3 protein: CASTAGGSGALHF. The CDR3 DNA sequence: TGTGCCAGCACCGCAGGGGGGTCTGGGGCCCTCCACTTT.